One T cell receptor (beta chain) is described in this entry. This specimen belongs to a study of blood T cell repertoires in COVID-19. Study overall: Whether acute or convalescent, the COVID-19 samples came from the United States, Italy and Spain. Sources were T cells, B-cell-depleted T cells, or PBMCs; the material itself was cDNA or gDNA.

In the authors' methods: Reference gene primer amplification in the assay estimated nucleated cell counts. The table came from immunoSEQ multiplex PCR; TCRdb's copy has only in-frame clones and leaves some out. V and J calls and clone size come straight from that table; D and trimming were deduced from the DNA. The sample lists 350,000 to 450,000 clones; 75% to 90% were seen once. Sample: peripheral blood. The origin of this receptor is a woman aged 18 to 35 with acute or convalescent COVID-19.

CDR3 amino acids: CASSSWRVYGYTF. In DNA, the CDR3 is TGCGCCAGCAGCTCATGGCGGGTTTATGGCTACACCTTC. This sequence joins TRBV5-1 and TRBJ1-2, with D unresolved. V lost 3 bases, J lost 5 bases, and 11 bases lay in between. The CDR3 extends over 13 amino acids. Germline V gene lookup returns CDR1 SGHRS and CDR2 YFSETQ.